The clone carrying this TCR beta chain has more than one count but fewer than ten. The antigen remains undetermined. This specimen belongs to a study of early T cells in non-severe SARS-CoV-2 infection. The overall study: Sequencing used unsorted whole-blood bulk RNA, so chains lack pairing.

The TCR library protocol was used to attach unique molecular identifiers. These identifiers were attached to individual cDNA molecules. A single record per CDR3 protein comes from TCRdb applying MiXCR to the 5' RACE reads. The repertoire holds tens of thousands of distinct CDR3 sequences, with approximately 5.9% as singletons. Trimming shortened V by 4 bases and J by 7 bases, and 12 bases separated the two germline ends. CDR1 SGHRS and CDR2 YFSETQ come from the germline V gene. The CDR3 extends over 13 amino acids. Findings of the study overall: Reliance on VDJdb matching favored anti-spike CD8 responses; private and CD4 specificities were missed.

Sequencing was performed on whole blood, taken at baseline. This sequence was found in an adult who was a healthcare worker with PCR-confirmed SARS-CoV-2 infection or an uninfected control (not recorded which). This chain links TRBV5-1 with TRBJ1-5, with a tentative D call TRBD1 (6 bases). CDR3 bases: TGCGCCAGCAGCCCGGAGGGGGGGCAGCCCCAGCATTTT. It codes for CASSPEGGQPQHF.